This TCR beta chain appears in the sequencing data of a study of T cell repertoires in cytomegalovirus infection. Study as a whole: Used in the study were CMV epitopes, some recently identified and HLA-C-restricted, others well-studied and HLA-B-restricted. Public TCR beta signatures provided an indication of both CMV infection and a matching HLA type.

The CDR3 is 14 amino acids. V lost 2 bases, J lost 6 bases, and 5 bases stayed unmatched. From germline, CDR1 is SGHTA and CDR2 FQGNSA. This clonotype was counted between two and nine times. The antigen is unknown. MiXCR, run by TCRdb on the reads, gives a single entry per CDR3 protein. This table has 450,000 to 600,000 distinct CDR3 sequences, about 42% appearing once. Study results and caveats: Summed public TCR beta family frequency identified CMV carriers bearing the relevant HLA. Across the ex vivo response, the dominant clonotypes were HLA-C-restricted CMV-specific TCR beta clonotypes.

The receptor comes from a human donor in good health (CMV status not recorded). Some clones in this sample may be carry-over from other donors' samples. The sample here was cultured PBMCs, taken from culture after CMV antigen stimulation. This chain uses TRBV7-2 with TRBJ2-7, with 9 bases lining up with TRBD2. The CDR3 DNA follows: TGTGCCAGCAGCTTATGGCTAGCGGGGCCCGAGCAGTACTTC. Its protein is CASSLWLAGPEQYF.